The 5 T cell receptor beta chains presented below share a single source sample, sequenced in a study of long-term antiretroviral therapy in people with HIV. Sequencing relied on immunoSEQ assay v3.0, run at survey level. Clones were sequenced by immunoSEQ multiplex PCR, and TCRdb holds only the in-frame ones, with some missing. The data show about 24,000 clones, with 80% to 85% seen just once and about 20% held by the top ten. Sequencing used unsorted PBMCs, obtained 0.4 years after starting antiretroviral therapy. These receptors came from a man aged 50 to 60 with HIV.

This clone was counted once. DNA of the CDR3: TGTGCCAGCAGTCGCCGCGGACTAGCGGCTTACAATGAGCAGTTCTTC. This codes for CASSRRGLAAYNEQFF. This sequence joins TRBV27 and TRBJ2-1; 10 bases are shared with TRBD2. CDR3 length equals 16 residues. Trimming took 5 bases from V and 4 from J; bases not matched to a gene: 8. Looked up from germline, CDR1 is MNHEY and CDR2 is SMNVEV (reference sequence).

The rearrangement joins TRBV19 to TRBJ1-1; D gene uncertain. Germline V gene data show CDR1 as LNHDA and CDR2 as SQIVND (reference sequence). Trimming cost V 5 bases and J 0 bases, with 10 bases left between them. This CDR3 is 14 amino acids long. The CDR3 protein is CASSPQGMNTEAFF. The CDR3 nucleotides read TGTGCCAGTAGTCCCCAAGGGATGAACACTGAAGCTTTCTTT.

V is TRBV7-3 and J is TRBJ2-3; 10 bases are shared with TRBD2. The V gene end was trimmed by 3 bases and the J gene end by 3 bases; junction bases not matched to a gene: 3. The CDR3 has 15 residues. The germline CDR1 and CDR2 sequences are SGHTA and FQGTGA. The CDR3: CASSLSGGATDTQYF. The CDR3 nucleotides are TGTGCCAGCAGCTTGAGCGGGGGGGCAACAGATACGCAGTATTTT.

The chain combines TRBV7-2 with TRBJ2-3; D perhaps matches TRBD2 (6 bases). The CDR3 runs 14 residues. From germline, CDR1 is SGHTA and CDR2 FQGNSA. V was shortened by 7 bases and J by 5 bases, with 16 bases between the two germline ends. The DNA of the CDR3 is TGTGCCAGCATCTCCGGGGGACCTCAAGATACGCAGTATTTT. Residues: CASISGGPQDTQYF.

V gene TRBV30 combines with J gene TRBJ2-1; the D is unclear. In germline, CDR1 is GTSNPN, CDR2 SVGIG (reference sequence). The CDR3 has 15 amino acids. The V gene lost 2 bases and the J gene lost 3 bases, with 14 bases spanning the gap. The CDR3, as DNA: TGTGCCTGGAGTCTGGAGCAGTCCCTCTACAATGAGCAGTTCTTC. This encodes CAWSLEQSLYNEQFF.